The 10 T cell receptor beta chains below come from one sample, sequenced in a study of control samples from healthy donors and cancer patients. Measured with immunoSEQ multiplex PCR; TCRdb has only the in-frame clones, and not every one. The sample yields roughly 20,000 clones, about four fifths seen once. Input material: PBMCs. Receptors were obtained from a man older than 75 with head and neck cancer.

V is TRBV28 and J is TRBJ2-7; D may be TRBD1 or TRBD2 (5 bases each). The CDR3 covers 17 residues. The germline CDR1 and CDR2 sequences are MDHEN and SYDVKM. Deletions cut 4 bases from V and 6 bases from J, with 25 bases between. Here the CDR3 DNA reads TGTGCCAGCAGTTCTCCCGGGAAGGCAGGGTATGGGGGCGAGCAGTACTTC. Its translation is CASSSPGKAGYGGEQYF. The whole variable domain, filled in from reference TRBV28 and TRBJ2-7, reads DVKVTQSSRYLVKRTGEKVFLECVQDMDHENMFWYRQDPGLGLRLIYFSYDVKMKEKGDIPEGYSVSREKKERFSLILESASTNQTSMYLCASSSPGKAGYGGEQYFGPGTRLTVT.

The V and J genes are TRBV7-3 and TRBJ1-1; D unclear. CDR3 length equals 13 residues. Trimming removed 5 bases from V and 1 base from J, with 8 bases in between. Germline lookup yields CDR1 SGHTA and CDR2 FQGTGA. For the CDR3, the DNA is TGTGCCAGCAGCCGAGTTTGGAACACTGAAGCTTTCTTT. This codes for CASSRVWNTEAFF.

The genes are TRBV11-3 and TRBJ2-7, with 11 bases fitting TRBD2. This CDR3 spans 14 amino acids. V was pared by 0 bases and J by 6 bases, with 1 base of the junction left unmatched. Germline-derived CDR1 and CDR2 are SGHNT and YENEEA. The CDR3 is CASSLDGTSGEQYF. In DNA, the CDR3 is TGTGCCAGCAGCTTAGATGGGACTAGCGGCGAGCAGTACTTC.

CDR3 protein: CASSPTSSYNSPLHF. CDR3 DNA: TGTGCCAGCAGCCCCACGAGCTCCTATAATTCACCCCTCCACTTT. This sequence joins TRBV11-2 and TRBJ1-6; no definite D call. Deletions cut 5 bases from V and 0 bases from J, with 8 bases between. Germline-derived CDR1 and CDR2 are SGHAT and FQNNGV. This CDR3 comprises 15 residues. The whole variable domain, remainder taken from reference TRBV11-2 and TRBJ1-6, is EAGVAQSPRYKIIEKRQSVAFWCNPISGHATLYWYQQILGQGPKLLIQFQNNGVVDDSQLPKDRFSAERLKGVDSTLKIQPAKLEDSAVYLCASSPTSSYNSPLHFGNGTRLTVT.

This clone was seen more than once but under ten times. This rearrangement joins TRBV14 to TRBJ1-6; D ambiguous. Trimming took off 0 bases at V and 1 base at J, with 7 bases between the two ends. The CDR3 has 16 residues. CDR1 and CDR2 from the germline V gene are SGHDN and FVKESK. This CDR3 is CASSQDKVSYNSPLHF. The CDR3 region has the DNA TGTGCCAGCAGCCAAGACAAGGTTTCCTATAATTCACCCCTCCACTTT.

By share, this clone counts as medium-sized. The rearrangement uses TRBV30 and TRBJ2-1; either TRBD1 or TRBD2 may fit D (5 bases each). Trimming cost V 2 bases and J 2 bases, with 16 bases left between them. CDR3 length: 16 amino acids. Germline V CDR1 and CDR2: GTSNPN, SVGIG (reference sequence). This CDR3 is CAWSIWDPPPYNEQFF. As DNA, the CDR3 is TGTGCCTGGAGTATCTGGGACCCACCCCCCTACAATGAGCAGTTCTTC. The full variable domain, completed using reference TRBV30 and TRBJ2-1, is SQTIHQWPATLVQPVGSPLSLECTVEGTSNPNLYWYRQAAGRGLQLLFYSVGIGQISSEVPQNLSASRPQDRQFILSSKKLLLSDSGFYLCAWSIWDPPPYNEQFFGPGTRLTVL.

The chain's CDR3 is CASSRKGAGELFF. The CDR3 DNA is TGTGCCAGCAGCCGCAAGGGGGCCGGGGAGCTGTTTTTT. This chain connects TRBV5-4 to TRBJ2-2; the D gene is possibly TRBD1 (6 bases). The V and J ends lost 4 bases and 6 bases respectively, with 10 bases between them. The CDR3 totals 13 residues. CDR1 SGHNT and CDR2 YYREEE come from the germline V gene (reference sequence).

The rearrangement uses TRBV11-1 and TRBJ2-5, with a tentative D call TRBD1 (5 bases). The CDR3 covers 13 residues. The ends were cut back, 6 bases at V and 1 base at J, with 9 bases in the middle. Per germline, CDR1 SGHAT and CDR2 FQDESV (reference sequence). DNA of the CDR3: TGTGCCAGCAGACGACAGACCCAAGAGACCCAGTACTTC. Translation: CASRRQTQETQYF.

This clone was observed a few times. The rearrangement joins TRBV7-9 to TRBJ1-5; D is possibly TRBD1 (5 bases). CDR3 length equals 15 residues. Trimming left V 0 bases short and J 9 bases short, with 15 bases between. From germline, CDR1 is SEHNR and CDR2 FQNEAQ (reference sequence). As DNA, the CDR3 is TGTGCCAGCAGCTTAGCCGGGACGGCCGCAGGGCCCCAGCATTTT. It codes for CASSLAGTAAGPQHF.

The chain couples TRBV6-5 to TRBJ1-1; TRBD1 might be the D (6 bases). Germline V gene data show CDR1 as MNHEY and CDR2 as SVGAGI. The CDR3 covers 15 residues. The ends were cut back, 5 bases at V and 4 bases at J, with 17 bases in the middle. The CDR3 DNA sequence: TGTGCCAGCAGTCCCCCGGGACACCCCGGCACTGAAGCTTTCTTT. This translates into CASSPPGHPGTEAFF.